Sequencing of this T cell receptor (beta chain) was carried out in a study of T and B cells in COVID-19 patients. There are a few counts of this clonotype. Each TRB amplification used roughly 240-550 ng of genomic DNA from blood. Multiplex PCR with BIOMED2 TRB-A/B primer pools amplified TRB rearrangements. TCRdb passed the multiplex PCR reads through MiXCR, listing each CDR3 protein once. This table has 4,000 to 4,500 distinct CDR3 sequences, roughly a quarter appearing once. This CDR3 is 13 amino acids long. CDR1 and CDR2 from the germline V gene are MNHEY and SVGAGI. V was clipped by 2 bases and J by 6 bases, with 10 bases between them.

The TCR sequence derives from a human donor with active COVID-19. The donor label of this sample is uncertain. The sample was blood. The chain carries TRBV6-5 and TRBJ1-1; a possible D gene is TRBD1 (5 bases). CDR3 in DNA: TGTGCCAGCAGTTACAAGCAGGGCGCTGAAGCTTTCTTT. Amino acid sequence: CASSYKQGAEAFF.